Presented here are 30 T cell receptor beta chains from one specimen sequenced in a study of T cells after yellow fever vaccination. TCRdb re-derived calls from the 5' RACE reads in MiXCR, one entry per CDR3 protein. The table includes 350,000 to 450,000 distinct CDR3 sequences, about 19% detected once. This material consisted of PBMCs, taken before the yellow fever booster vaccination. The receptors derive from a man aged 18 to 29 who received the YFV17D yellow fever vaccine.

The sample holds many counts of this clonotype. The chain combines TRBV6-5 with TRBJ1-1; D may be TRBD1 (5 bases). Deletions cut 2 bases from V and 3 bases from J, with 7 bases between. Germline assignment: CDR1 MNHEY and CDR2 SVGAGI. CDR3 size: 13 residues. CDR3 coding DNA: TGTGCCAGCAGTTACCGGGGGGACACTGAAGCTTTCTTT. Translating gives CASSYRGDTEAFF.

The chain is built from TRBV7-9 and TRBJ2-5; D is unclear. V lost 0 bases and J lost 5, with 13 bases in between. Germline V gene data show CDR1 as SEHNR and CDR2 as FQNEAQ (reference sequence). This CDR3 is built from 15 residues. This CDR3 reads CASSLAMAAAETQYF. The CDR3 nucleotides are TGTGCCAGCAGCTTAGCGATGGCCGCGGCGGAGACCCAGTACTTC.

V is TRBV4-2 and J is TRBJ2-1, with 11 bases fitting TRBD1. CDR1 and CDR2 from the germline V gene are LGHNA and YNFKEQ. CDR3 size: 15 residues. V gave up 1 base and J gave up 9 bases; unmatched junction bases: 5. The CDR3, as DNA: TGTGCCAGCAGCCAAGGGACAGGGGGCAGGGGTGAGCAGTTCTTC. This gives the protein CASSQGTGGRGEQFF.

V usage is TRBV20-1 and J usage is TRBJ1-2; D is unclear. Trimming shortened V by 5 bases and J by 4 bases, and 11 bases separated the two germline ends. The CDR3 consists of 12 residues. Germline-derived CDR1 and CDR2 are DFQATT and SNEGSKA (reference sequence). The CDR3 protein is CSAPRNPYGYTF. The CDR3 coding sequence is TGCAGTGCTCCCCGAAACCCCTATGGCTACACCTTC.

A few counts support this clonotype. This chain's CDR3 is CASSEPILLEEAYNEQFF. The CDR3 DNA reads as TGTGCCAGCAGTGAGCCCATCCTGCTAGAGGAGGCCTACAATGAGCAGTTCTTC. The V and J genes are TRBV6-1 and TRBJ2-1, with a possible D match to TRBD2 (5 bases). Germline loops: CDR1 MNHNS, CDR2 SASEGT. The V end lost 3 bases, the J end lost 2 bases, and 20 bases lay between the germline ends. The CDR3 is 18 residues long.

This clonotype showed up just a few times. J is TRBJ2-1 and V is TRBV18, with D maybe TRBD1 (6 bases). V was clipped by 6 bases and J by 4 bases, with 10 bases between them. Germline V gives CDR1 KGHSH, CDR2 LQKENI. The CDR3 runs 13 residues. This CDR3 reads CASSGTSYNEQFF. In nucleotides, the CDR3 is TGTGCCAGCTCGGGGACATCGTACAATGAGCAGTTCTTC.

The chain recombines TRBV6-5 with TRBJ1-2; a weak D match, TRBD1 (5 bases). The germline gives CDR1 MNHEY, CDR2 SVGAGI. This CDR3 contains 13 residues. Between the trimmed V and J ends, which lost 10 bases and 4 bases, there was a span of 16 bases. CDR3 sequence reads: CATRTTGGYGYTF. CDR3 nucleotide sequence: TGTGCCACCAGAACCACGGGGGGCTATGGCTACACCTTC.

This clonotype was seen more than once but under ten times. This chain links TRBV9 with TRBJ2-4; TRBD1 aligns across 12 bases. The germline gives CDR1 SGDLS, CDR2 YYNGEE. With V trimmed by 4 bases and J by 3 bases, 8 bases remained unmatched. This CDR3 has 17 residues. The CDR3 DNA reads TGTGCCAGCAGCCCTACGGGACAGGGGGCTGACAAAAACATTCAGTACTTC. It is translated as CASSPTGQGADKNIQYF.

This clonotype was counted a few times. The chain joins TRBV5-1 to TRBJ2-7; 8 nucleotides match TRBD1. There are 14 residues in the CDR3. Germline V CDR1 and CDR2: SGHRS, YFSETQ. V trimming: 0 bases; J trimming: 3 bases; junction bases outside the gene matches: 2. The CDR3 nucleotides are TGCGCCAGCAGCTTGGGTGGACAGGGCTACGAGCAGTACGTC. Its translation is CASSLGGQGYEQYV.

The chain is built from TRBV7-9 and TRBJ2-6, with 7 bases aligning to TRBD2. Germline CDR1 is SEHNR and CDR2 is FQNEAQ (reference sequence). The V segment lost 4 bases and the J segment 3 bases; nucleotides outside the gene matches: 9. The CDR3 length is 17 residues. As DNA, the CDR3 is TGTGCCAGCAGCTACCCATTTTCGGGGGGTGGGGCCAACGTCCTGACTTTC. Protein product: CASSYPFSGGGANVLTF.

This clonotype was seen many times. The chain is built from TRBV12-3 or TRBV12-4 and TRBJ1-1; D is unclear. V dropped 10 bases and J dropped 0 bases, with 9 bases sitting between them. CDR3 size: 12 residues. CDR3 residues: CATELMNTEAFF. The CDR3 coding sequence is TGTGCCACCGAGTTGATGAACACTGAAGCTTTCTTT.

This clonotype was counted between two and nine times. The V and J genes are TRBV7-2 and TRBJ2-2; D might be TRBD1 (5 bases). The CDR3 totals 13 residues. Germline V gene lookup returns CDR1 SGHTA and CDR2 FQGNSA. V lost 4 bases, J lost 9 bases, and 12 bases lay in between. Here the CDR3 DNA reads TGTGCCAGCAGCTCACCCAGGGTTAGGGAGCTGTTTTTT. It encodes CASSSPRVRELFF.

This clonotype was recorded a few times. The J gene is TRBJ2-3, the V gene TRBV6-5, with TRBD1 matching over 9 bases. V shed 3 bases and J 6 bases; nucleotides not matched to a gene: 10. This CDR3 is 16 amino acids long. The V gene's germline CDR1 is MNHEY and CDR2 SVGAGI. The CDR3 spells CASSYSGQGIADTQYF. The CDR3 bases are TGTGCCAGCAGTTATTCCGGACAGGGGATCGCGGATACGCAGTATTTT.

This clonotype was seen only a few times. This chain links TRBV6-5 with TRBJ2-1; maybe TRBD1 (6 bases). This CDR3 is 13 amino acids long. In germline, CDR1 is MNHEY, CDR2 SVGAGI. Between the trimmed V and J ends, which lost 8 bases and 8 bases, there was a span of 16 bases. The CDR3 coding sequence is TGTGCCAGCGGCTTCAGGGGTACAGATGAGCAGTTCTTC. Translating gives CASGFRGTDEQFF.

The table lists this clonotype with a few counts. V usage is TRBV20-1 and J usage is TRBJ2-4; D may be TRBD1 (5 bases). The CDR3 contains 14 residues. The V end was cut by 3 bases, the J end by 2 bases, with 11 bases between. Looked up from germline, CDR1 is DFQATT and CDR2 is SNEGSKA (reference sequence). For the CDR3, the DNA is TGCAGTGCTAGTCCTTTGGACACCAAAAACATTCAGTACTTC. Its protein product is CSASPLDTKNIQYF.

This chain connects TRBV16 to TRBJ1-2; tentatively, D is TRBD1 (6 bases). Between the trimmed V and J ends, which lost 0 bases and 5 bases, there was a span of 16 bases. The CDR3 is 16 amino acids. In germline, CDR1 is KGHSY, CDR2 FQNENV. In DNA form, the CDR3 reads TGTGCCAGCAGCCAATCGATGAAAGGGGGATGGTATGGCTACACCTTC. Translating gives CASSQSMKGGWYGYTF.

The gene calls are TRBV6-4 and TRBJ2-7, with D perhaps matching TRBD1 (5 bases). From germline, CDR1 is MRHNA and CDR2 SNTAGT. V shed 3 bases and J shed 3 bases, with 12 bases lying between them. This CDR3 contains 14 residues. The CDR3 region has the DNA TGTGCCAGCAGTGAGGGGCTGCAATTCTACGAGCAGTACTTC. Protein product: CASSEGLQFYEQYF.

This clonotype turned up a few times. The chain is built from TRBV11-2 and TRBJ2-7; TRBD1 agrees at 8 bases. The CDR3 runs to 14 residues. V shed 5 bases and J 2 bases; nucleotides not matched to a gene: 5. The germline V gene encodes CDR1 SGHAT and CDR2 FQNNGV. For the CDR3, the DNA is TGTGCCAGCAGCGGGCGGGACAGGACCTACGAGCAGTACTTC. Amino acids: CASSGRDRTYEQYF.

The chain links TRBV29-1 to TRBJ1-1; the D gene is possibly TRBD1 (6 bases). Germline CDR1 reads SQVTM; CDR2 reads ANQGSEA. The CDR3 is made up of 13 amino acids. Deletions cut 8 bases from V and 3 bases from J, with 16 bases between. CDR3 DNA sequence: TGCAGCTCCTACAGGGCGGTGGACACTGAAGCTTTCTTT. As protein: CSSYRAVDTEAFF.

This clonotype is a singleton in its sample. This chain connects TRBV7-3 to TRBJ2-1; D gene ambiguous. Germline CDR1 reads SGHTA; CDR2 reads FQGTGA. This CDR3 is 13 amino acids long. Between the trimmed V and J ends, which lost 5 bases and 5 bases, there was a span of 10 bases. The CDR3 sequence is CASSAWGNNEQFF. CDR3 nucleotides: TGTGCCAGCAGCGCATGGGGTAACAATGAGCAGTTCTTC.

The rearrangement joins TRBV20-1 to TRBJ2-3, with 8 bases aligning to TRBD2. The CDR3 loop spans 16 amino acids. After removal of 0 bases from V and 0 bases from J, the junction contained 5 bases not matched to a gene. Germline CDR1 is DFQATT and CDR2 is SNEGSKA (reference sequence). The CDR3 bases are TGCAGTGCTAGAGAACCGCGGGGGGCTAGCACAGATACGCAGTATTTT. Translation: CSAREPRGASTDTQYF.

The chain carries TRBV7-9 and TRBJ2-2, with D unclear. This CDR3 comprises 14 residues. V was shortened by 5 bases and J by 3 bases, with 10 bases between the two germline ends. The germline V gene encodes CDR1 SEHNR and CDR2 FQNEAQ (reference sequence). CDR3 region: CASSPVGYTGELFF. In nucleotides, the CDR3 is TGTGCCAGCAGCCCGGTGGGGTACACCGGGGAGCTGTTTTTT.

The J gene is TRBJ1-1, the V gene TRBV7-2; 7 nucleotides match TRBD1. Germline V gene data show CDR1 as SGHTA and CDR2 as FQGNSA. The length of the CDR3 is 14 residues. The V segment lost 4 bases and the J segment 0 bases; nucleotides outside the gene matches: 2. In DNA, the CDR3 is TGTGCCAGCAGCTCACAGGGGATGAACACTGAAGCTTTCTTT. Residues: CASSSQGMNTEAFF.

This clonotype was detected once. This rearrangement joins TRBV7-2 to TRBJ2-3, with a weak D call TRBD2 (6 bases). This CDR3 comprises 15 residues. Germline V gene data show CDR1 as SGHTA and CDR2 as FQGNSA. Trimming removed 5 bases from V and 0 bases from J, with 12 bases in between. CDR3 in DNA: TGTGCCAGCAGCCCTCTAGCGACTAGCACAGATACGCAGTATTTT. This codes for CASSPLATSTDTQYF. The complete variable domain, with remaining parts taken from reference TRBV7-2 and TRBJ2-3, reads GAGVSQSPSNKVTEKGKDVELRCDPISGHTALYWYRQSLGQGLEFLIYFQGNSAPDKSGLPSDRFSAERTGGSVSTLTIQRTQQEDSAVYLCASSPLATSTDTQYFGPGTRLTVL.

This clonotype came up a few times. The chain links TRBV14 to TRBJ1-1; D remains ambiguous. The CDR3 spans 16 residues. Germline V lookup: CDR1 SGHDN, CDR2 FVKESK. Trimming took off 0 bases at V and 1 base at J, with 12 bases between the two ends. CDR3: CASSQERVGRNTEAFF. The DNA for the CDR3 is TGTGCCAGCAGCCAAGAGCGGGTGGGCAGGAACACTGAAGCTTTCTTT.

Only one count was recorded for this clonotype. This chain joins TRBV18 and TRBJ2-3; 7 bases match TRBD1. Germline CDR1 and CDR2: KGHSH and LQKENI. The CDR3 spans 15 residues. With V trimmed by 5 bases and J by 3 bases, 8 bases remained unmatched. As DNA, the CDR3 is TGTGCCAGCTCATCAATCGAACAGGGGACAGATACGCAGTATTTT. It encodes CASSSIEQGTDTQYF. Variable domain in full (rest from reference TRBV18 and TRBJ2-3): NAGVMQNPRHLVRRRGQEARLRCSPMKGHSHVYWYRQLPEEGLKFMVYLQKENIIDESGMPKERFSAEFPKEGPSILRIQQVVRGDSAAYFCASSSIEQGTDTQYFGPGTRLTVL.

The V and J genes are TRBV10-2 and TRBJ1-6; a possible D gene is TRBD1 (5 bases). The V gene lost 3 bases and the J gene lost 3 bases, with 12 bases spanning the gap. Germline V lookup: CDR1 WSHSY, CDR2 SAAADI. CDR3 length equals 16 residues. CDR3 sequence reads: CASSDQTANYNSPLHF. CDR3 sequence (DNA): TGCGCCAGCAGTGATCAGACAGCGAACTATAATTCACCCCTCCACTTT.

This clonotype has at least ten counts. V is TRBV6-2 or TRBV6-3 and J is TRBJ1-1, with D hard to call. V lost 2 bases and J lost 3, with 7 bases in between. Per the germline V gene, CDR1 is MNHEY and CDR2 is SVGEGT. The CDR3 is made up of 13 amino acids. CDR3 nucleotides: TGTGCCAGCAGTTACGAGGAGGACACTGAAGCTTTCTTT. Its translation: CASSYEEDTEAFF.

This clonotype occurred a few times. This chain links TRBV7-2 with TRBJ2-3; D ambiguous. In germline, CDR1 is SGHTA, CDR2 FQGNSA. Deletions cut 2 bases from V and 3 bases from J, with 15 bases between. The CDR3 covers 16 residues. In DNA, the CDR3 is TGTGCCAGCAGCTTATGGACGGCAACTGGGACAGATACGCAGTATTTT. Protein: CASSLWTATGTDTQYF.

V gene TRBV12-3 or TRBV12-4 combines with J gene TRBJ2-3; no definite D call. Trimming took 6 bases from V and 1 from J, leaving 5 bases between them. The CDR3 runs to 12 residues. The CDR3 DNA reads TGTGCCAGCAGGGCCGGCACAGATACGCAGTATTTT. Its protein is CASRAGTDTQYF.